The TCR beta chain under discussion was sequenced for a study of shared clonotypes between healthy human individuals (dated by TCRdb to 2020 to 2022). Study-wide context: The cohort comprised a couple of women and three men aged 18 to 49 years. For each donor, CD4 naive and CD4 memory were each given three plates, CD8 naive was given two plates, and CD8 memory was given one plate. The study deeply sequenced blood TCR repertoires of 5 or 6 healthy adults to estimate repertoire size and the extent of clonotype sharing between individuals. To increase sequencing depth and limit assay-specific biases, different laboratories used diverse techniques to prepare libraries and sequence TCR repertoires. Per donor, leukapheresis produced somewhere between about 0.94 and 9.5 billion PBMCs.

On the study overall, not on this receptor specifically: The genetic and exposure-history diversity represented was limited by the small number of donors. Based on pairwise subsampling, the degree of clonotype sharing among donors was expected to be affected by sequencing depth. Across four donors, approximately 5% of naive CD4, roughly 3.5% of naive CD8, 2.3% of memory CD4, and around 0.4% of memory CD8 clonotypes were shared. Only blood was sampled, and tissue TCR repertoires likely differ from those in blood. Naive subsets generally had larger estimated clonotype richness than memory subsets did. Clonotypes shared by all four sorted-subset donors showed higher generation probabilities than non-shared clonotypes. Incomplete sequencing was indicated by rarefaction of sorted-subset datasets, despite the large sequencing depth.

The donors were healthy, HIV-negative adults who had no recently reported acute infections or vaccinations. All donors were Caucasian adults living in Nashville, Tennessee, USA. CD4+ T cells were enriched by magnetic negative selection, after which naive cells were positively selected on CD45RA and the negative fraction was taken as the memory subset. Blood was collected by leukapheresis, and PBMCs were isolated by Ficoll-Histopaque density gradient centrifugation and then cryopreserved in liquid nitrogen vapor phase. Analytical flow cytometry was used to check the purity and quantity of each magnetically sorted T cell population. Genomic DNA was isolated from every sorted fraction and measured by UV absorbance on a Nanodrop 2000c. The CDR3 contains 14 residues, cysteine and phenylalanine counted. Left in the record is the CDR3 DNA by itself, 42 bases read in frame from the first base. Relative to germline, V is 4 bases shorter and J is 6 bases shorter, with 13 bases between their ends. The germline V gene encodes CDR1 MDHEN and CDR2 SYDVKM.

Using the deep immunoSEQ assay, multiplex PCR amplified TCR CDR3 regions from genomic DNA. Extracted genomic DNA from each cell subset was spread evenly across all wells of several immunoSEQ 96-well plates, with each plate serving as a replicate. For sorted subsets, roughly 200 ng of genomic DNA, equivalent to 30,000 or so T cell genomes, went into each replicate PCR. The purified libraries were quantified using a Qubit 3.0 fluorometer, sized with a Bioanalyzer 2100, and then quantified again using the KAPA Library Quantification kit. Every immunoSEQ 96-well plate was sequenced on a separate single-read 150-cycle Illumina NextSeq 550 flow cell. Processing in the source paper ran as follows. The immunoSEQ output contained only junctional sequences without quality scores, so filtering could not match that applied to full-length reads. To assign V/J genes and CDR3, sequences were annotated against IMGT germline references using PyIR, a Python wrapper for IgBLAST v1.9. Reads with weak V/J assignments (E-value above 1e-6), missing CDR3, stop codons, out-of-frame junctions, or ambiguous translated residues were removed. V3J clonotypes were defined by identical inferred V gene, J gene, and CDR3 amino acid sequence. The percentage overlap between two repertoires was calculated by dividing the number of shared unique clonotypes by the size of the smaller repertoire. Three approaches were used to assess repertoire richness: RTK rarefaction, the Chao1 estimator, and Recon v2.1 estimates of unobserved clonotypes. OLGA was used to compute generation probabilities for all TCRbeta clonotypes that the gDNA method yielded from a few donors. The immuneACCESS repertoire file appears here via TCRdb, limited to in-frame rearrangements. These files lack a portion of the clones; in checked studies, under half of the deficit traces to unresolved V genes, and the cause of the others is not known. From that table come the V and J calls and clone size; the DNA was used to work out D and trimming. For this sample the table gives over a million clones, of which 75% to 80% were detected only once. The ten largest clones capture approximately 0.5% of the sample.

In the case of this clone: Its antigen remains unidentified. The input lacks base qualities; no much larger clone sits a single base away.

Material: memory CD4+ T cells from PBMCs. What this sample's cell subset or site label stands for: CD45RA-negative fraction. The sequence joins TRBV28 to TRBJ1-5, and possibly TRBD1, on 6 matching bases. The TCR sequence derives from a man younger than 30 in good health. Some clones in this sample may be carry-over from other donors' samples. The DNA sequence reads TGTGCCAGCAGTTATGGGGGCGCCGGTCAGCCCCAGCATTTT. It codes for CASSYGGAGQPQHF.